Listed below are T cell receptor beta chains from one sample, sequenced in a study of identical twins. TCRdb redid the calling of the 5' RACE reads with MiXCR, one entry per CDR3 protein. This table has about 660,000 distinct CDR3 sequences, about 9.4% appearing once. This sample was also put to use in a study of yellow fever vaccine responses in identical twins.

Sequencing was carried out using PBMCs. These receptors came from a woman aged 18 to 35 in good health. Each CDR3 is given with its conserved first and last residue. The D gene is left open where the match is weak. Expanded clones get a size class; other rows say once, few or many, or leave the size out.

cdr3_aa | cdr3_nt | j_call | v_call | clone_size | d_call
CSARSPGQSSYEQYF | TGCAGTGCTAGATCTCCGGGACAGAGTTCCTACGAGCAGTACTTC | TRBJ2-7 | TRBV20-1 | . | TRBD1
CASSHTRDKSSYEQYF | TGTGCCAGCAGCCATACTCGGGACAAGAGCTCCTACGAGCAGTACTTC | TRBJ2-7 | TRBV14 | . | .
CASSSGTGGSWETQYF | TGTGCCAGCAGTTCCGGGACAGGGGGCTCGTGGGAGACCCAGTACTTC | TRBJ2-5 | TRBV12-3/TRBV12-4 | few | TRBD1
CSARERGISYEQYF | TGCAGTGCAAGGGAGCGGGGGATATCCTACGAGCAGTACTTC | TRBJ2-7 | TRBV20-1 | few | TRBD2
CASSRLTDFLGYTF | TGTGCCAGCAGCCGACTGACGGATTTTCTTGGCTACACCTTC | TRBJ1-2 | TRBV3-1 | many | .
CSGRPGTSPYGEQFF | TGCAGTGGTAGGCCAGGGACTAGCCCCTACGGTGAGCAGTTCTTC | TRBJ2-1 | TRBV20-1 | few | TRBD2
CASSQTFGGEQFF | TGTGCCAGCAGCCAGACGTTCGGGGGTGAGCAGTTCTTC | TRBJ2-1 | TRBV6-1 | . | .
CSAPTGGSTDTQYF | TGCAGTGCTCCGACAGGGGGATCCACAGATACGCAGTATTTT | TRBJ2-3 | TRBV20-1 | . | TRBD1
CASSYSLGETQYF | TGTGCCAGCAGTTACTCCCTCGGGGAGACCCAGTACTTC | TRBJ2-5 | TRBV6-5 | . | .
CASSTRQSHQHF | TGTGCCAGCAGTACCAGACAAAGCCATCAGCATTTT | TRBJ1-5 | TRBV12-3/TRBV12-4 | few | .
CASSREPSDTQYF | TGTGCCAGCAGCCGAGAACCATCAGATACGCAGTATTTT | TRBJ2-3 | TRBV7-6 | . | .
CASKSPQETQYF | TGTGCCAGCAAAAGTCCCCAAGAGACCCAGTACTTC | TRBJ2-5 | TRBV28 | . | .
CASSVGSTGAFF | TGTGCCAGCAGCGTAGGTTCTACGGGGGCTTTCTTT | TRBJ1-1 | TRBV9 | . | .
CASSQDWGGPTDTQYF | TGCGCCAGCAGCCAAGACTGGGGAGGCCCCACAGATACGCAGTATTTT | TRBJ2-3 | TRBV4-3 | few | .
CASSLLKELSGDEQYF | TGTGCCAGCAGCCTACTCAAAGAATTGTCCGGCGACGAGCAGTACTTC | TRBJ2-7 | TRBV12-3/TRBV12-4 | . | .
CSVVDAYEQYF | TGCAGCGTTGTCGACGCCTACGAGCAGTACTTC | TRBJ2-7 | TRBV29-1 | many | .
CATSDSGTGGSYNEQFF | TGTGCCACCAGTGACTCCGGGACAGGGGGGTCCTACAATGAGCAGTTCTTC | TRBJ2-1 | TRBV24-1 | . | TRBD1
CASSLRERELFF | TGTGCCAGCAGTTTACGGGAGAGGGAGCTGTTTTTT | TRBJ2-2 | TRBV12-3/TRBV12-4 | many | .
CATSDPRTGLAEQYF | TGTGCCACCAGTGACCCTCGGACAGGGTTGGCCGAGCAGTACTTC | TRBJ2-7 | TRBV24-1 | few | TRBD1
CASSQPAGYQETQYF | TGCGCCAGCAGCCAACCAGCGGGATACCAAGAGACCCAGTACTTC | TRBJ2-5 | TRBV4-1 | . | TRBD2
CATSPRGALNTEAFF | TGTGCCACCAGTCCGCGAGGGGCCCTTAACACTGAAGCTTTCTTT | TRBJ1-1 | TRBV15 | few | .
CATSSPWEATEQYF | TGTGCCACCAGCAGTCCTTGGGAGGCCACCGAGCAGTACTTC | TRBJ2-7 | TRBV15 | . | .
CATSGRGLSGANVLTF | TGTGCCACCAGTGGCAGGGGCCTCTCTGGGGCCAACGTCCTGACTTTC | TRBJ2-6 | TRBV15 | . | .
CSAASDTDTQYF | TGCAGTGCGGCTAGCGACACAGATACGCAGTATTTT | TRBJ2-3 | TRBV20-1 | few | .